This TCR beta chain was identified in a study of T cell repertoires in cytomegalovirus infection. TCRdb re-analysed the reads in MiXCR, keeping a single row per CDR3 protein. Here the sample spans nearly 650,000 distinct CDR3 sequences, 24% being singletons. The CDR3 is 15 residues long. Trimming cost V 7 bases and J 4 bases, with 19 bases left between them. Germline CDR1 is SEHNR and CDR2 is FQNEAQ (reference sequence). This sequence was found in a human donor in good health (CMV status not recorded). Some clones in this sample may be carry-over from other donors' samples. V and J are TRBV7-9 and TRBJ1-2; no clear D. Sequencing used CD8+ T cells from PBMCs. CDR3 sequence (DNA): TGTGCCAGCACTACTCCGGGTTCTCCAACCTATGGCTACACCTTC. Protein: CASTTPGSPTYGYTF.